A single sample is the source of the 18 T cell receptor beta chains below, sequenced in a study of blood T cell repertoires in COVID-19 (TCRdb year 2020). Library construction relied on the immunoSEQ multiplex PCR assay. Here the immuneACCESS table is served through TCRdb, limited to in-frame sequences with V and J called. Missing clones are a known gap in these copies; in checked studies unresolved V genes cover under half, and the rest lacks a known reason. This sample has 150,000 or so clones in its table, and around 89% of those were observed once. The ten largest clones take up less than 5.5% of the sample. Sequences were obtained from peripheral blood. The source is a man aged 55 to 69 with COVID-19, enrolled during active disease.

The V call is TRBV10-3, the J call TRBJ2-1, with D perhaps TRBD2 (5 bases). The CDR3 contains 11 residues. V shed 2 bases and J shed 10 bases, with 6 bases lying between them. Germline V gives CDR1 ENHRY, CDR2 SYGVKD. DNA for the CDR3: TGTGCCATCAGTGAGAGAGGGGAGCAGTTCTTC. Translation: CAISERGEQFF.

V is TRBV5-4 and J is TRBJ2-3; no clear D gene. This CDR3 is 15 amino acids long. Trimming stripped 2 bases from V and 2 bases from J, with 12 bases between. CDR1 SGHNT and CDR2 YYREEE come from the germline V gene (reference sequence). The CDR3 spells CASSFATQITDTQYF. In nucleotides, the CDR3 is TGTGCCAGCAGCTTTGCGACTCAAATCACAGATACGCAGTATTTT.

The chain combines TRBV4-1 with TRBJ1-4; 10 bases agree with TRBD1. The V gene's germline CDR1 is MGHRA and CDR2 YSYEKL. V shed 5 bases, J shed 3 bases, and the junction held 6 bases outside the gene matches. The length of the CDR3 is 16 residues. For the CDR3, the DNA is TGCGCCAGCAGCGGACGACAGGGGGCGGCTAATGAAAAACTGTTTTTT. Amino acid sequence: CASSGRQGAANEKLFF.

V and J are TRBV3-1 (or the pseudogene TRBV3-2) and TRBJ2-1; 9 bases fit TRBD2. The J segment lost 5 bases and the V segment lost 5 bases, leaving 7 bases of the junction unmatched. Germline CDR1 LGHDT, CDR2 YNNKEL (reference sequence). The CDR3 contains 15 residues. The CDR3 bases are TGTGCCAGCAGCTTTACGACTAGCGGTGACAATGAGCAGTTCTTC. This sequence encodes CASSFTTSGDNEQFF.

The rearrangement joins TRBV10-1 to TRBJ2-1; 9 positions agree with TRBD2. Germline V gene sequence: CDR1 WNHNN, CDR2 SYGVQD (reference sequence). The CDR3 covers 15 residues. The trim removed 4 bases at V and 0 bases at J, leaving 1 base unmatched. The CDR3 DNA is TGCGCCAGCAGTGGAGCGGGGGGCTCCTACAATGAGCAGTTCTTC. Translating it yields CASSGAGGSYNEQFF.

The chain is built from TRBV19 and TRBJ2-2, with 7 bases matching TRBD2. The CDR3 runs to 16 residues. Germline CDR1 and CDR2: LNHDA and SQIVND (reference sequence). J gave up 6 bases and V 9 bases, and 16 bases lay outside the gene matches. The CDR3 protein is CASTQPAGLVAGELFF. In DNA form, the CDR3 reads TGTGCCAGCACCCAACCGGCTGGACTAGTCGCCGGGGAGCTGTTTTTT. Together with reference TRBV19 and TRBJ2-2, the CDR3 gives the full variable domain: DGGITQSPKYLFRKEGQNVTLSCEQNLNHDAMYWYRQDPGQGLRLIYYSQIVNDFQKGDIAEGYSVSREKKESFPLTVTSAQKNPTAFYLCASTQPAGLVAGELFFGEGSRLTVL.

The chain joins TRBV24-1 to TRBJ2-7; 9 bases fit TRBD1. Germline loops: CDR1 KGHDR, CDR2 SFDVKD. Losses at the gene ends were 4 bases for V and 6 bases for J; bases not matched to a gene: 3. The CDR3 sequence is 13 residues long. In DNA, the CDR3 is TGTGCCACCAGTGACCCGGACAGGGGCGAGCAGTACTTC. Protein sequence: CATSDPDRGEQYF.

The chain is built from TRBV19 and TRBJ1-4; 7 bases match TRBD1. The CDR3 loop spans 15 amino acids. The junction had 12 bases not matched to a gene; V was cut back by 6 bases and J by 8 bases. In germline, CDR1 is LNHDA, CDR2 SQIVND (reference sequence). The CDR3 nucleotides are TGTGCCAGTAGCCTGACCGGGACAGACGTCGAAAAACTGTTTTTT. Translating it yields CASSLTGTDVEKLFF.

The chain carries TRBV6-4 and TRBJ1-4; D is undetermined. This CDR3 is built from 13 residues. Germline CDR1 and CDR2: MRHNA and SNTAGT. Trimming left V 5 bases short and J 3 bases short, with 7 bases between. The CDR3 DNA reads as TGTGCCAGCAGTCAAAGCCCTAATGAAAAACTGTTTTTT. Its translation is CASSQSPNEKLFF.

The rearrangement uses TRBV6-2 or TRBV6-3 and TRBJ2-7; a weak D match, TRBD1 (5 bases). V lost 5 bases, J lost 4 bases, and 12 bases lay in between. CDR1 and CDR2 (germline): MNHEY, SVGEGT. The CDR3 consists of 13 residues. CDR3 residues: CASSDSPGYEQYF. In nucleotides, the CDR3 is TGTGCCAGCAGTGACAGTCCCGGGTACGAGCAGTACTTC.

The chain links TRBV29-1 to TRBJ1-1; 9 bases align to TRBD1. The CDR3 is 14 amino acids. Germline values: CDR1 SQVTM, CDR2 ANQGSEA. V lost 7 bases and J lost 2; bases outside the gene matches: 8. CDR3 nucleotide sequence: TGCAGCGGGGGCGGGACAGGGTATAACACTGAAGCTTTCTTT. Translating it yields CSGGGTGYNTEAFF.

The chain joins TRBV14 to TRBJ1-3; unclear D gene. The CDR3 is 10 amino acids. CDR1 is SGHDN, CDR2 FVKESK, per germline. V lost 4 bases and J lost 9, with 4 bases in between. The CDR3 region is CASSLITIYF. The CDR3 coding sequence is TGTGCCAGCAGCCTTATCACCATATATTTT.

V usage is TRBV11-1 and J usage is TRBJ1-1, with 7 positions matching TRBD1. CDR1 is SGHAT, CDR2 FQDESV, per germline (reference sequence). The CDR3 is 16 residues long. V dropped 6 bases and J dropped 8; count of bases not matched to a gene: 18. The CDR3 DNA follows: TGTGCCAGCAGACGGGGCCGGGACAGATTCGCAATGGAAGCTTTCTTT. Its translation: CASRRGRDRFAMEAFF.

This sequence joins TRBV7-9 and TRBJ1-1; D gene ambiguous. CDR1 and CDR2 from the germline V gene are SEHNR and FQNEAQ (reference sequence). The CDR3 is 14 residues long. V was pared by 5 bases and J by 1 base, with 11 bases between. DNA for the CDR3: TGTGCCAGCAGCCACCACACGAAGAACACTGAAGCTTTCTTT. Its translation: CASSHHTKNTEAFF.

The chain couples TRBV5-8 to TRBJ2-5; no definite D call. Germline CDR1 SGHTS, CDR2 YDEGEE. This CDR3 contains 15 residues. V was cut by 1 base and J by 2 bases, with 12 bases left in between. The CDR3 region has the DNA TGTGCCAGCAGCTTGCCGGAGCACGGGCAAGAGACCCAGTACTTC. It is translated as CASSLPEHGQETQYF.

The CDR3 DNA reads TGCAGCGTTGAAAGGGGGTTTAGCGGGTGGGAGACCCAGTACTTC. Protein product: CSVERGFSGWETQYF. The chain combines TRBV29-1 with TRBJ2-5, with a weak D call TRBD2 (7 bases). V gave up 2 bases and J gave up 5 bases, with 18 bases separating them. Germline-derived CDR1 and CDR2 are SQVTM and ANQGSEA. The CDR3 spans 15 residues.

CDR3 region: CASSLDQGMKLFF. The CDR3 DNA sequence: TGTGCCAGCAGCTTAGATCAGGGGATGAAACTGTTTTTT. The chain couples TRBV11-2 to TRBJ1-4; D perhaps matches TRBD1 (6 bases). The CDR3 contains 13 residues. Looked up from germline, CDR1 is SGHAT and CDR2 is FQNNGV. V lost 0 bases and J lost 11, with 10 bases in between.

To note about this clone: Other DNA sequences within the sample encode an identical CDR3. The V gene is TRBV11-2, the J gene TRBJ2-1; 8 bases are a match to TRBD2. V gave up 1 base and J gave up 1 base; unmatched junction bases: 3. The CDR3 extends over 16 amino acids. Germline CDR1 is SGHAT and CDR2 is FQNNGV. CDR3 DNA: TGTGCCAGCAGCTTAGGGCGCGGGGGGTCCTACAATGAGCAGTTCTTC. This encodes CASSLGRGGSYNEQFF.